These 10 T cell receptor beta chains were sequenced from one sample in a study of T cell repertoires in cytomegalovirus infection. Their target antigens are unknown. In TCRdb, the reads were re-called with MiXCR into one record per CDR3 protein. The sample yields 250,000 to 300,000 distinct CDR3 sequences, roughly 21% seen once. The sample consisted of cultured PBMCs, taken from culture after CMV antigen stimulation. The origin of the receptors is a human donor in good health (CMV status not recorded). Some clones in this sample may be carry-over from other donors' samples.

This clonotype appeared many times. The chain's CDR3 is CASSLAPVHATNEKLFF. CDR3 in DNA: TGTGCCAGCAGCTTAGCGCCGGTGCATGCAACTAATGAAAAACTGTTTTTT. V gene TRBV7-2 combines with J gene TRBJ1-4; D uncertain. Per germline, CDR1 SGHTA and CDR2 FQGNSA. The V gene lost 0 bases and the J gene lost 0 bases, with 11 bases spanning the gap. The CDR3 sequence is 17 residues long.

This chain uses TRBV7-9 with TRBJ1-1; weak D call: TRBD1 (5 bases). V dropped 5 bases and J dropped 6 bases, with 13 bases sitting between them. Germline loops: CDR1 SEHNR, CDR2 FQNEAQ (reference sequence). The CDR3 covers 13 residues. CDR3 sequence: CASSLRVGAEAFF. The CDR3 DNA reads TGTGCCAGCAGCCTCAGGGTTGGCGCTGAAGCTTTCTTT.

V usage is TRBV27 and J usage is TRBJ2-3, with 9 bases lining up with TRBD2. After removal of 5 bases from V and 4 bases from J, the junction contained 13 bases not matched to a gene. The CDR3 is made up of 17 amino acids. CDR1 and CDR2 (germline): MNHEY, SMNVEV (reference sequence). CDR3 coding DNA: TGTGCCAGCAGTCCCCCCACGGTGCGGGAGGGTGCAGATACGCAGTATTTT. Its protein product is CASSPPTVREGADTQYF.

This clonotype was detected many times. V and J are TRBV7-2 and TRBJ1-5; TRBD1 might be the D (5 bases). CDR3 size: 15 residues. V gave up 5 bases and J gave up 6 bases, with 17 bases separating them. Germline V gene lookup returns CDR1 SGHTA and CDR2 FQGNSA. The CDR3 region is CASSQGRARSQPQHF. The DNA for the CDR3 is TGTGCCAGCAGCCAGGGACGGGCTAGGAGTCAGCCCCAGCATTTT.

This clonotype was seen ten or more times. An end of the junction differs from the germline gene, which may be a read error. The chain has TRBV10-3 and TRBJ1-5; possible D gene TRBD1, 5 bases. CDR1 and CDR2 from the germline V gene are ENHRY and SYGVKD. The length of the CDR3 is 10 residues. The CDR3 region has the DNA TGTGCCAAACTGGGGGAGGAAACCACTTTT. Translation: CAKLGEETTF.

This chain joins TRBV20-1 and TRBJ1-2; weak D call: TRBD1 (5 bases). The CDR3 length is 13 residues. The V gene's germline CDR1 is DFQATT and CDR2 SNEGSKA (reference sequence). V gave up 3 bases and J gave up 6 bases, with 14 bases separating them. The DNA for the CDR3 is TGCAGTGCTAGTCGTCAGGGCGTAGATGGCTACACCTTC. Residues: CSASRQGVDGYTF.

This clonotype was seen many times. The rearrangement links TRBV12-3 or TRBV12-4 to TRBJ2-7, with 7 bases lining up with TRBD2. The CDR3 is 15 residues long. Trimming took 5 bases from V and 2 from J; bases not matched to a gene: 9. DNA of the CDR3: TGTGCCAGCAGTGCCCTCAGCGGGGTAGCCTACGAGCAGTACTTC. Amino acids: CASSALSGVAYEQYF.

This chain connects TRBV18 to TRBJ2-3; TRBD1 matches at 9 bases. Trimming at V came to 3 bases and at J to 4 bases, leaving 5 bases not matched to a gene. CDR1 is KGHSH and CDR2 is LQKENI in the germline V gene. The CDR3 extends over 15 amino acids. The CDR3, as DNA: TGTGCCAGCTCACCTTGGACAGGGGCGCCAGATACGCAGTATTTT. Protein sequence: CASSPWTGAPDTQYF.

The V and J genes are TRBV28 and TRBJ1-1, with D possibly matching TRBD1 (5 bases). This CDR3 contains 15 residues. The V gene's germline CDR1 is MDHEN and CDR2 SYDVKM. V was shortened by 7 bases and J by 3 bases, with 18 bases between the two germline ends. CDR3 loop: CASKAQGGVDTEAFF. The CDR3 bases are TGTGCCAGCAAAGCGCAAGGAGGGGTAGACACTGAAGCTTTCTTT.

This clonotype was seen repeatedly, ten times or more. This rearrangement joins TRBV7-2 to TRBJ2-5, with TRBD2 identical over 7 bases. V lost 7 bases, J lost 5 bases, and 13 bases stayed unmatched. This CDR3 is built from 15 residues. CDR1 is SGHTA and CDR2 is FQGNSA in the germline V gene. The CDR3 sequence is CASNLNGGTAETQYF. CDR3 in DNA: TGTGCCAGCAACCTAAACGGGGGGACGGCCGAGACCCAGTACTTC.